These 32 T cell receptor beta chains were all obtained from the same sample, sequenced in a study of OX40 agonist ivuxolimab in advanced cancers. The data were produced by immunoSEQ multiplex PCR, yet TCRdb's version contains in-frame clones alone and is incomplete. Counted here are 60,000 to 65,000 clones, around 83% occurring once; the ten biggest clones make up around 3%. This specimen consisted of CD4+ or CD8+ T cells sorted from blood, obtained in a trial of the OX40 agonist ivuxolimab. The receptor set was obtained from an adult with an advanced solid tumor such as melanoma, head and neck, liver or kidney cancer.

V is TRBV10-3 and J is TRBJ2-7, with D perhaps given as TRBD1 or TRBD2 (5 bases each). Trimming took 6 bases from V and 2 from J, leaving 14 bases between them. This CDR3 spans 14 amino acids. Germline V gene sequence: CDR1 ENHRY, CDR2 SYGVKD. The CDR3 DNA reads as TGTGCCATCAGAGACGGGGCCGGTCCCTACGAGCAGTACTTC. Its protein is CAIRDGAGPYEQYF.

The rearrangement links TRBV6-5 to TRBJ1-1; 8 bases fit TRBD1. With 6 bases clipped from V and 7 bases from J, the junction kept 7 bases outside the gene matches. The CDR3 totals 13 residues. CDR1 MNHEY and CDR2 SVGAGI come from the germline V gene. This CDR3 reads CASSSTGVGEAFF. CDR3 coding DNA: TGTGCCAGCAGCTCGACAGGGGTGGGTGAAGCTTTCTTT.

This clone appeared once. This chain joins TRBV4-2 and TRBJ1-2; D not certain. The germline CDR1 and CDR2 sequences are LGHNA and YNFKEQ. CDR3 size: 15 residues. Trimming stripped 1 base from V and 8 bases from J, with 17 bases between. CDR3: CASSQGSAGGGGYTF. CDR3 DNA: TGTGCCAGCAGCCAAGGTTCCGCAGGCGGTGGAGGCTACACCTTC.

This clone was seen only once. In DNA form, the CDR3 reads TGTGCCAGTAGTCCCGGGACTAGCGGGGGGTCCGGCGAGCAGTACTTC. It is translated as CASSPGTSGGSGEQYF. This chain uses TRBV19 with TRBJ2-7; TRBD2 matches at 15 bases. Per the germline V gene, CDR1 is LNHDA and CDR2 is SQIVND (reference sequence). The V gene end was trimmed by 5 bases and the J gene end by 6 bases; junction bases not matched to a gene: 8. The CDR3 consists of 16 residues.

This clone appeared a few times. CDR3 bases: TGTGCCAGCAGTCCCGTGGACGGAGATAGCAATCAGCCCCAGCATTTT. This encodes CASSPVDGDSNQPQHF. V gene TRBV28 combines with J gene TRBJ1-5; D unresolved. This CDR3 region has 16 residues. V lost 5 bases and J lost 0, with 14 bases in between. The germline V gene has CDR1 MDHEN and CDR2 SYDVKM.

The rearrangement uses TRBV7-2 and TRBJ1-6; D is possibly TRBD1 (5 bases). The CDR3 is 17 amino acids. Germline V lookup: CDR1 SGHTA, CDR2 FQGNSA. V was trimmed by 5 bases and J by 0 bases, leaving 14 bases between them. CDR3 in DNA: TGTGCCAGCAGCCCAACCCCAGGGAGCTCCTATAATTCACCCCTCCACTTT. Its protein product is CASSPTPGSSYNSPLHF.

CDR3: CSTEGETQYF. For the CDR3, the DNA is TGCAGTACGGAGGGCGAGACCCAGTACTTC. This chain uses TRBV20-1 with TRBJ2-5; tentative D call: TRBD2 (6 bases). V was shortened by 8 bases and J by 5 bases, with 9 bases between the two germline ends. Looked up from germline, CDR1 is DFQATT and CDR2 is SNEGSKA (reference sequence). The length of the CDR3 is 10 residues.

In this sample, this clone is medium-sized. CDR3: CASSEENIQYF. CDR3 coding DNA: TGTGCCAGCAGTGAGGAAAACATTCAGTACTTC. V gene TRBV4-2 combines with J gene TRBJ2-4; D uncertain. This CDR3 is 11 amino acids long. CDR1 LGHNA and CDR2 YNFKEQ come from the germline V gene. V was shortened by 6 bases and J by 5 bases, with 5 bases between the two germline ends.

The chain couples TRBV28 to TRBJ1-1; weak D call: TRBD1 (5 bases). This CDR3 contains 14 residues. Germline V gene lookup returns CDR1 MDHEN and CDR2 SYDVKM. Trimming removed 8 bases from V and 4 bases from J, with 17 bases in between. The CDR3 loop reads CASRPGDVSTEAFF. The CDR3 nucleotides are TGTGCCAGCCGTCCGGGGGACGTGAGCACTGAAGCTTTCTTT.

Here the CDR3 reads CASSGRGLTSYTF. CDR3 DNA sequence: TGTGCCAGTAGTGGTAGGGGGCTTACGAGCTACACCTTC. This chain uses TRBV19 with TRBJ1-2; 7 bases are shared with TRBD1. Germline V CDR1 and CDR2: LNHDA, SQIVND (reference sequence). V was pared by 5 bases and J by 9 bases, with 9 bases of the junction left unmatched. The CDR3 sequence is 13 residues long.

The chain recombines TRBV9 with TRBJ1-5; D possibly corresponds to TRBD1 (6 bases). With 4 bases removed from V and 0 bases from J, the gap between germline ends came to 11 bases. The CDR3 contains 15 residues. Germline lookup yields CDR1 SGDLS and CDR2 YYNGEE. This chain's CDR3 is CASSLQGDSNQPQHF. In DNA, the CDR3 is TGTGCCAGCAGCCTACAGGGAGATAGCAATCAGCCCCAGCATTTT.

V is TRBV28 and J is TRBJ2-7; no clear D. The CDR3 contains 14 residues. With 8 bases removed from V and 0 bases from J, the gap between germline ends came to 14 bases. From germline, CDR1 is MDHEN and CDR2 SYDVKM. CDR3 sequence (DNA): TGTGCCAGCCTCCCGCCGCACAACTCCTACGAGCAGTACTTC. Amino acid sequence: CASLPPHNSYEQYF.

On this clone itself: This specimen includes other DNA sequences encoding the same CDR3. V and J are TRBV9 and TRBJ1-2; D gene unclear. V lost 2 bases to trimming and J lost 0 bases, with 5 bases between them. Germline assignment: CDR1 SGDLS and CDR2 YYNGEE. The CDR3 runs to 13 residues. The CDR3 DNA reads TGTGCCAGCAGCGTCGATTCTAACTATGGCTACACCTTC. It encodes CASSVDSNYGYTF.

The chain joins TRBV11-2 to TRBJ2-7, with TRBD1 matching over 11 bases. The germline V gene encodes CDR1 SGHAT and CDR2 FQNNGV. The CDR3 has 15 amino acids. J lost 6 bases, V lost 5 bases, and 9 bases had no gene match. The CDR3 nucleotides read TGTGCCAGCAGCGTAACCGGGACAGGGGGAGGCGAGCAGTACTTC. Protein: CASSVTGTGGGEQYF.

The chain carries TRBV28 and TRBJ2-7, with TRBD1 as a possible D gene (6 bases). The V end lost 7 bases, the J end lost 0 bases, and 13 bases lay between the germline ends. Germline lookup yields CDR1 MDHEN and CDR2 SYDVKM. The CDR3 is 14 residues long. The CDR3 spells CASTQGSSSYEQYF. Here the CDR3 DNA reads TGTGCCAGCACACAGGGATCGAGCTCCTACGAGCAGTACTTC. Full variable domain (outside the CDR3, taken from reference TRBV28 and TRBJ2-7): DVKVTQSSRYLVKRTGEKVFLECVQDMDHENMFWYRQDPGLGLRLIYFSYDVKMKEKGDIPEGYSVSREKKERFSLILESASTNQTSMYLCASTQGSSSYEQYFGPGTRLTVT.

There are a few counts of this clone. The chain joins TRBV28 to TRBJ1-1; D ambiguous. CDR3 length equals 14 residues. Germline values: CDR1 MDHEN, CDR2 SYDVKM. Between the trimmed V and J ends, which lost 7 bases and 3 bases, there was a span of 15 bases. The DNA for the CDR3 is TGTGCCAGCACCACTCCGCGGGCGCACACTGAAGCTTTCTTT. It codes for CASTTPRAHTEAFF.

CDR3 nucleotide sequence: TGTGCCAGCAGCGTAGAACAGGGCGGTAGTGGCTACACCTTC. It yields the protein CASSVEQGGSGYTF. The gene calls are TRBV9 and TRBJ1-2, with a weak D call TRBD1 (6 bases). This CDR3 comprises 14 residues. Germline V CDR1 and CDR2: SGDLS, YYNGEE. The V end lost 0 bases, the J end lost 7 bases, and 13 bases lay between the germline ends.

This clone was seen just once. The chain uses TRBV4-1 and TRBJ2-5; maybe TRBD1 (6 bases). V was cut by 0 bases and J by 4 bases, with 12 bases left in between. The length of the CDR3 is 15 residues. The germline V gene encodes CDR1 MGHRA and CDR2 YSYEKL. The DNA for the CDR3 is TGCGCCAGCAGCCAAGACCCTACAGGGAGAGAGACCCAGTACTTC. Its translation is CASSQDPTGRETQYF.

V gene TRBV28 combines with J gene TRBJ1-2; 10 nucleotides line up with TRBD1. The J segment lost 6 bases and the V segment lost 6 bases, leaving 4 bases of the junction unmatched. The CDR3 spans 13 residues. The V gene's germline CDR1 is MDHEN and CDR2 SYDVKM. The CDR3 DNA follows: TGTGCCAGCAGCGGGACAGGGGAGCATGGCTACACCTTC. As protein: CASSGTGEHGYTF.

This chain uses TRBV7-2 with TRBJ2-1; 10 bases fit TRBD2. Looked up from germline, CDR1 is SGHTA and CDR2 is FQGNSA. The V segment lost 6 bases and the J segment 4 bases; nucleotides outside the gene matches: 6. The CDR3 extends over 15 amino acids. In DNA, the CDR3 is TGTGCCAGCAGACCCCCGGGACTAGCGTACAATGAGCAGTTCTTC. The encoded protein is CASRPPGLAYNEQFF.

The chain is built from TRBV6-1 and TRBJ1-1, with 7 positions matching TRBD1. The germline CDR1 and CDR2 sequences are MNHNS and SASEGT. The ends lost 4 bases at V and 0 bases at J; junction bases unmatched: 8. The CDR3 loop spans 16 amino acids. CDR3 sequence: CASSGSLGTVNTEAFF. The CDR3 region has the DNA TGTGCCAGCAGTGGATCCCTCGGGACAGTGAACACTGAAGCTTTCTTT.

This chain joins TRBV5-4 and TRBJ1-2, with 10 bases that match TRBD1. With 3 bases clipped from V and 8 bases from J, the junction kept 10 bases outside the gene matches. The germline CDR1 and CDR2 sequences are SGHNT and YYREEE (reference sequence). CDR3 size: 15 residues. CDR3 sequence: CASSSSGTGAGGYTF. CDR3 nucleotides: TGTGCCAGCAGCTCCTCCGGGACAGGGGCGGGCGGCTACACCTTC.

The J gene is TRBJ2-7, the V gene TRBV7-2; D is undetermined. The CDR3 is made up of 14 amino acids. Germline V gene lookup returns CDR1 SGHTA and CDR2 FQGNSA. Trimming stripped 5 bases from V and 0 bases from J, with 11 bases between. The chain's CDR3 is CASSPRRSSYEQYF. The DNA of the CDR3 is TGTGCCAGCAGCCCTAGAAGGAGCTCCTACGAGCAGTACTTC.

V gene TRBV7-2 combines with J gene TRBJ2-3, with 8 bases lining up with TRBD2. The length of the CDR3 is 15 residues. With V trimmed by 7 bases and J by 0 bases, 6 bases remained unmatched. Germline-derived CDR1 and CDR2 are SGHTA and FQGNSA. CDR3 sequence reads: CASTRGGTSTDTQYF. CDR3 coding DNA: TGTGCCAGCACCCGGGGGGGGACTAGCACAGATACGCAGTATTTT.

This sequence joins TRBV28 and TRBJ2-7; a weak D match, TRBD1 (6 bases). Looked up from germline, CDR1 is MDHEN and CDR2 is SYDVKM. The CDR3 covers 12 residues. V was shortened by 11 bases and J by 0 bases, with 11 bases between the two germline ends. The CDR3 nucleotides are TGTGCCTCAAGACAGGCCTCCTACGAGCAGTACTTC. This encodes CASRQASYEQYF.

The chain has TRBV5-1 and TRBJ1-4; tentatively, D is TRBD1 (5 bases). Germline loops: CDR1 SGHRS, CDR2 YFSETQ. There are 13 residues in the CDR3. Trimming took 4 bases from V and 8 from J, leaving 12 bases between them. The CDR3 protein is CASSPGAGEKLFF. The CDR3 DNA reads TGCGCCAGCAGCCCCGGGGCCGGCGAAAAACTGTTTTTT.

The chain is built from TRBV5-4 and TRBJ2-5; D may match TRBD1 or TRBD2 (6 bases each). Trimming cost V 4 bases and J 2 bases, with 12 bases left between them. Germline V CDR1 and CDR2: SGHNT, YYREEE (reference sequence). This CDR3 contains 14 residues. CDR3 nucleotides: TGTGCCAGCAGCCTGGGGGGCCGGCAAGAGACCCAGTACTTC. It codes for CASSLGGRQETQYF.

The rearrangement uses TRBV7-2 and TRBJ2-7; 9 bases line up with TRBD2. Per germline, CDR1 SGHTA and CDR2 FQGNSA. The CDR3 loop spans 14 amino acids. V lost 7 bases, J lost 0 bases, and 4 bases stayed unmatched. CDR3 sequence reads: CASKRGAVSYEQYF. The CDR3 nucleotides read TGTGCCAGCAAGCGGGGGGCCGTCTCCTACGAGCAGTACTTC. The whole variable domain, remainder taken from reference TRBV7-2 and TRBJ2-7, is GAGVSQSPSNKVTEKGKDVELRCDPISGHTALYWYRQSLGQGLEFLIYFQGNSAPDKSGLPSDRFSAERTGGSVSTLTIQRTQQEDSAVYLCASKRGAVSYEQYFGPGTRLTVT.

This chain connects TRBV5-1 to TRBJ2-5; D is possibly TRBD1 (6 bases). The germline V gene has CDR1 SGHRS and CDR2 YFSETQ. The CDR3 loop spans 16 amino acids. V lost 3 bases and J lost 4, with 19 bases in between. The CDR3 loop is CASSSETGQRRETQYF. CDR3 DNA: TGCGCCAGCAGCTCAGAGACCGGACAGCGGCGAGAGACCCAGTACTTC.

This chain links TRBV10-3 with TRBJ1-5; tentative D call: TRBD1 (5 bases). In germline, CDR1 is ENHRY, CDR2 SYGVKD. The CDR3 length is 13 residues. Trimming cost V 2 bases and J 11 bases, with 13 bases left between them. The CDR3 spells CAISETGLPSQHF. CDR3 sequence (DNA): TGTGCCATCAGTGAGACAGGCCTCCCCTCCCAGCATTTT.

This clone was recorded many times. The chain employs TRBV28 and TRBJ2-5, with D tentatively TRBD2 (7 bases). V lost 3 bases to trimming and J lost 5 bases, with 13 bases between them. The CDR3 is 14 residues long. Germline V lookup: CDR1 MDHEN, CDR2 SYDVKM. CDR3 loop: CASSLGAGGETQYF. CDR3 coding DNA: TGTGCCAGCAGTTTGGGGGCCGGGGGGGAGACCCAGTACTTC.

This chain connects TRBV10-3 to TRBJ2-1; 8 bases fit TRBD2. CDR1 is ENHRY, CDR2 SYGVKD, per germline. This CDR3 has 14 residues. After removal of 3 bases from V and 4 bases from J, the junction contained 2 bases not matched to a gene. DNA for the CDR3: TGTGCCATCAGTGACCGGGGGGGGTACAATGAGCAGTTCTTC. This translates into CAISDRGGYNEQFF.